This entry concerns a single T cell receptor beta chain. Together with a sample-barcoded 5' primer, a J-beta primer mix was included in a second PCR lasting about 6 to 11 cycles. Via MiXCR, TCRdb re-called the 5' RACE reads, giving one row per CDR3 protein. The sample has 1.4 million to 1.5 million distinct CDR3 sequences; about 43% are singletons. CDR3 length: 15 residues. The germline V gene encodes CDR1 KGHSY and CDR2 FQNENV. The sample belongs to a study of blood T cells in healthy people across ages. The individuals who served as donors were healthy Caucasians living in Russia, aged roughly 6 to 95.

This TCR came from a woman younger than 35 in good health. V usage is TRBV16 and J usage is TRBJ2-5; 7 nucleotides agree with TRBD1. The J call may be faulty, since TRBJ2-7 better matches the DNA end. The sample was blood. This CDR3 is CASSQTSGTDYEQYF. CDR3 in DNA: TGTGCCAGCAGCCAAACTTCCGGGACAGACTACGAGCAGTACTTC.